These 6 T cell receptor beta chains came from one sample sequenced in a study of blood T cell repertoires in COVID-19. Assay: immunoSEQ multiplex PCR; the TCRdb copy retains only in-frame clones and omits some. Counted here are 130,000 to 150,000 clones, roughly 79% occurring once; the ten biggest clones make up roughly 8.6%. Sequenced input: peripheral blood. The receptors derive from a man aged 45-65 years with active or convalescent COVID-19.

The V call is TRBV6-5, the J call TRBJ2-1; 12 bases agree with TRBD2. The V and J ends lost 6 bases and 7 bases, in that order; junction bases with no gene match: 1. Germline V gene sequence: CDR1 MNHEY, CDR2 SVGAGI. There are 13 residues in the CDR3. CDR3 in amino acids: CASRTSGSNEQFF. In DNA, the CDR3 is TGTGCCAGCAGGACTAGCGGGAGTAATGAGCAGTTCTTC.

The chain combines TRBV5-6 with TRBJ1-3; tentatively, D is TRBD1 (5 bases). CDR3 length equals 14 residues. Germline V gene sequence: CDR1 SGHDT, CDR2 YYEEEE. V gave up 2 bases and J gave up 4 bases, with 10 bases separating them. CDR3: CASSFTGPGNTIYF. The CDR3 region has the DNA TGTGCCAGCAGCTTTACAGGCCCAGGAAACACCATATATTTT.

This clone was counted once. The V call is TRBV7-2, the J call TRBJ2-5; 12 bases match TRBD2. Germline assignment: CDR1 SGHTA and CDR2 FQGNSA. Trimming cost V 0 bases and J 10 bases; bases outside gene matches: 3. The CDR3 spans 14 residues. This chain's CDR3 is CASSLALAGGDQYF. The CDR3 DNA is TGTGCCAGCAGCTTAGCCCTAGCGGGAGGGGACCAGTACTTC.

This clone was seen only a few times. This chain uses TRBV5-4 with TRBJ2-1, with TRBD1 matching over 9 bases. The junction had 6 bases not matched to a gene; V was cut back by 2 bases and J by 9 bases. The germline V gene has CDR1 SGHNT and CDR2 YYREEE (reference sequence). The CDR3 has 14 amino acids. CDR3 coding DNA: TGTGCCAGCAGCTTTCGCTCGGACAGGGGTGAGCAGTTCTTC. Translating gives CASSFRSDRGEQFF.

This clone has just one count. In nucleotides, the CDR3 is TGCGCCAGCAGTGAGTTGGGACTTCCTAGCACAGATACGCAGTATTTT. It codes for CASSELGLPSTDTQYF. The chain links TRBV10-1 to TRBJ2-3; a possible D gene is TRBD2 (6 bases). Germline V gives CDR1 WNHNN, CDR2 SYGVQD (reference sequence). Trimming left V 1 base short and J 0 bases short, with 11 bases between. This CDR3 comprises 16 residues.

This sequence joins TRBV5-1 and TRBJ2-5, with 9 bases lining up with TRBD2. The length of the CDR3 is 16 residues. Germline V gives CDR1 SGHRS, CDR2 YFSETQ. The junction had 9 bases not matched to a gene; V was cut back by 0 bases and J by 6 bases. The CDR3 bases are TGCGCCAGCAGCTTGGATGGGCGGGAGGGCCGGAAGACCCAGTACTTC. Protein sequence: CASSLDGREGRKTQYF.